The subject of this entry is one TCR beta chain. The antigen is not known. Some clones are missing from TCRdb's copy, which holds only in-frame ones; the method was immunoSEQ multiplex PCR. This sample carries some 790,000 clones, roughly two thirds of them seen once, and the ten largest clones take over 1.5%. This sample is part of a study of shared clonotypes between healthy human individuals. Whole-study findings and limits: The study found lower generation probabilities in non-shared clonotypes than in those shared by all four donors. In this cohort, only blood was sampled, and tissue repertoires likely differ.

Germline values: CDR1 LNHDA, CDR2 SQIVND (reference sequence). The V segment lost 3 bases and the J segment 5 bases; nucleotides outside the gene matches: 10. The CDR3 covers 17 residues. This TCR was sampled from a woman aged 25 to 39 in good health. The rearrangement uses TRBV19 and TRBJ1-5; 10 bases line up with TRBD1. Sequenced: memory CD4+ T cells sorted from blood. The sample's subset: CD45RA-negative fraction. CDR3 nucleotides: TGTGCCAGTAGTATCCCGAGGGACAGGGGCCTCTATCAGCCCCAGCATTTT. It encodes CASSIPRDRGLYQPQHF.